This record looks at one T cell receptor beta chain sequence and its context. What it binds is unknown. Each CDR3 protein is one row after TCRdb ran MiXCR on the reads. The sample comprises 650,000 to 900,000 distinct CDR3 sequences, 30% to 35% of which are singletons, and over 10% rests with the top ten. This sample was included in a study of T cell repertoires in cytomegalovirus infection. Study context: Public TCR beta signature analysis indicated the presence of both CMV infection and matching HLA type.

Germline loops: CDR1 MDHEN, CDR2 SYDVKM. This CDR3 has 18 amino acids. The trim removed 4 bases at V and 0 bases at J, leaving 8 bases unmatched. The rearrangement links TRBV28 to TRBJ2-5, with TRBD2 matching 13 bases. Sequenced here: cultured CD8+ T cells from PBMCs, sampled from culture after CMV antigen stimulation. The receptor was isolated from a human donor in good health (CMV status not recorded). Some clones in this sample may be carry-over from other donors' samples. DNA for the CDR3: TGTGCCAGCAGTTCCGCCGGGACTAGCGGGAAGGACCAAGAGACCCAGTACTTC. Encoded protein: CASSSAGTSGKDQETQYF.